These 18 T cell receptor beta chains originate from one sample sequenced in a study of CD8+ T cells in alopecia areata. Specified treatment: oral pan-JAK inhibitor, 5-10 mg twice daily. Once RNA had been extracted, it was reverse transcribed into cDNA to act as the sequencing template. Data came from immunoSEQ multiplex PCR; TCRdb stores just in-frame clones and leaves some out. The data show about 64,000 clones, under 60% seen once. This material consisted of CD8+ T cells sorted from blood, taken around week 36, from a patient treated with tofacitinib. The source of these receptors is a human donor with alopecia areata.

The sample holds a few counts of this clone. The rearrangement uses TRBV5-6 and TRBJ1-2; TRBD1 might be the D (5 bases). The germline gives CDR1 SGHDT, CDR2 YYEEEE. V lost 4 bases and J lost 6, with 16 bases in between. CDR3 length equals 14 residues. CDR3 coding DNA: TGTGCCAGCAGCGAGGGGCTAGGCGCACATGGCTACACCTTC. Translation: CASSEGLGAHGYTF.

The chain couples TRBV29-1 to TRBJ1-1, with D possibly matching TRBD1 (5 bases). The CDR3 loop spans 14 amino acids. The V end lost 3 bases, the J end lost 1 base, and 12 bases lay between the germline ends. The germline gives CDR1 SQVTM, CDR2 ANQGSEA. The CDR3: CSVEARGGNTEAFF. For the CDR3, the DNA is TGCAGCGTTGAGGCCCGGGGGGGGAACACTGAAGCTTTCTTT.

V is TRBV29-1 and J is TRBJ1-2; 8 positions agree with TRBD1. Germline CDR1 and CDR2: SQVTM and ANQGSEA. Unmatched junction bases numbered 14, after V lost 2 bases and J lost 6 bases. The CDR3 consists of 16 residues. The chain's CDR3 is CSVEFPQGQESNGYTF. The CDR3 DNA is TGCAGCGTTGAATTCCCTCAGGGACAGGAATCCAATGGCTACACCTTC.

V gene TRBV4-1 combines with J gene TRBJ2-4, with D perhaps matching TRBD2 (6 bases). The CDR3 sequence is 16 residues long. The germline gives CDR1 MGHRA, CDR2 YSYEKL. V lost 2 bases, J lost 0 bases, and 11 bases lay in between. The CDR3: CASSQSGGLAKNIQYF. In nucleotides, the CDR3 is TGCGCCAGCAGCCAATCCGGGGGACTAGCCAAAAACATTCAGTACTTC.

Only one count was recorded for this clone. This chain links TRBV9 with TRBJ2-5, with D hard to call. Trimming cost V 3 bases and J 0 bases, with 12 bases left between them. CDR1 and CDR2 (germline): SGDLS, YYNGEE. The CDR3 totals 15 residues. This CDR3 reads CASSAVGRNQETQYF. The CDR3 bases are TGTGCCAGCAGCGCCGTAGGACGGAACCAAGAGACCCAGTACTTC.

V gene TRBV19 combines with J gene TRBJ2-2; tentatively, D is TRBD1 or TRBD2 (5 bases each). Germline loops: CDR1 LNHDA, CDR2 SQIVND (reference sequence). The CDR3 has 15 residues. V lost 3 bases and J 3 bases, leaving 11 bases between the germline ends. CDR3 in DNA: TGTGCCAGTAGTATCTCCGGGGCCTACACCGGGGAGCTGTTTTTT. Translated, it gives CASSISGAYTGELFF.

This clone came up a few times. The chain recombines TRBV4-1 with TRBJ2-7; TRBD2 aligns across 7 bases. From germline, CDR1 is MGHRA and CDR2 YSYEKL. This CDR3 contains 15 residues. V was clipped by 2 bases and J by 4 bases; unmatched bases: 8. The chain's CDR3 is CASSQIGAGRYEQYF. CDR3 in DNA: TGCGCCAGCAGCCAAATAGGAGCGGGAAGGTACGAGCAGTACTTC.

The J gene is TRBJ1-2, the V gene TRBV29-1, with D maybe TRBD1 (6 bases). Looked up from germline, CDR1 is SQVTM and CDR2 is ANQGSEA. The V end was cut by 6 bases, the J end by 7 bases, with 24 bases between. The CDR3 contains 15 residues. This CDR3 is CSVVSGAPRPGGYTF. The CDR3 nucleotides read TGCAGCGTCGTCTCGGGGGCGCCTCGTCCGGGTGGCTACACCTTC.

This chain uses TRBV7-9 with TRBJ2-6; no clear D gene. Trimming removed 0 bases from V and 2 bases from J, with 14 bases in between. The CDR3 extends over 18 amino acids. Looked up from germline, CDR1 is SEHNR and CDR2 is FQNEAQ (reference sequence). CDR3 sequence: CASSLAGKQATGANVLTF. The CDR3 DNA reads as TGTGCCAGCAGCTTAGCGGGGAAACAAGCAACTGGGGCCAACGTCCTGACTTTC.

This clone was counted between two and nine times. CDR3 residues: CAILDDGYEQYF. The CDR3 region has the DNA TGTGCCATCTTGGACGACGGTTACGAGCAGTACTTC. The V and J genes are TRBV10-3 and TRBJ2-7; D ambiguous. Trimming shortened V by 8 bases and J by 4 bases, and 12 bases separated the two germline ends. Germline V gene data show CDR1 as ENHRY and CDR2 as SYGVKD. The length of the CDR3 is 12 residues.

The chain joins TRBV6-6 to TRBJ2-3; no firm D call. Germline V gene lookup returns CDR1 MNHNY and CDR2 SVGAGI (reference sequence). The CDR3 runs to 13 residues. The ends were cut back, 0 bases at V and 6 bases at J, with 7 bases in the middle. The CDR3 bases are TGTGCCAGCAGTTACTCGTTGGGCGATACGCAGTATTTT. Translated, it gives CASSYSLGDTQYF.

The V call is TRBV29-1, the J call TRBJ2-7, with 8 bases aligning to TRBD2. V trimming: 6 bases; J trimming: 1 base; junction bases outside the gene matches: 11. The CDR3 extends over 15 amino acids. From germline, CDR1 is SQVTM and CDR2 ANQGSEA. The CDR3 bases are TGCAGCGTCGCGGGACTAGGTCCCAATTCCTACGAGCAGTACTTC. Translated: CSVAGLGPNSYEQYF.

V gene TRBV9 combines with J gene TRBJ2-3, with D unresolved. Germline loops: CDR1 SGDLS, CDR2 YYNGEE. CDR3 length: 13 residues. Between the trimmed V and J ends, which lost 2 bases and 5 bases, there was a span of 9 bases. The CDR3: CASSVGYGDTQYF. Here the CDR3 DNA reads TGTGCCAGCAGCGTGGGCTATGGAGATACGCAGTATTTT.

In its sample, this clone was seen a few times. At the DNA level, this CDR3 is encoded by other sequences in the same sample as well. The chain recombines TRBV29-1 with TRBJ2-7; TRBD1 agrees at 8 bases. The CDR3 totals 13 residues. Germline CDR1 SQVTM, CDR2 ANQGSEA. With V trimmed by 6 bases and J by 0 bases, 4 bases remained unmatched. The CDR3 reads CSVRTGSSYEQYF. CDR3 bases: TGCAGCGTGAGGACAGGGAGCTCCTACGAGCAGTACTTC.

This clone was recorded once. The rearrangement uses TRBV15 and TRBJ2-1; tentatively, D is TRBD1 (6 bases). The CDR3 sequence is 15 residues long. Trimming shortened V by 3 bases and J by 3 bases, and 12 bases separated the two germline ends. Germline V gene lookup returns CDR1 LNHNV and CDR2 YYDKDF (reference sequence). CDR3 loop: CATSSRDIIYNEQFF. The DNA for the CDR3 is TGTGCCACCAGCAGCCGGGACATAATCTACAATGAGCAGTTCTTC.

There are a few counts of this clone. The V call is TRBV6-1, the J call TRBJ1-2; 7 bases are shared with TRBD1. Germline CDR1 is MNHNS and CDR2 is SASEGT. Unmatched junction bases numbered 15, after V lost 6 bases and J lost 8 bases. The CDR3 has 15 residues. For the CDR3, the DNA is TGTGCCAGCAGACCCGAGGGGGCCTCTGGTTTGGGCTACACCTTC. Encoded protein: CASRPEGASGLGYTF.

This clone turned up a few times. The V call is TRBV7-8, the J call TRBJ2-1, with D uncertain. The germline V gene encodes CDR1 SGHVS and CDR2 FQNEAQ. V lost 5 bases to trimming and J lost 8 bases, with 16 bases between them. The CDR3 loop spans 14 amino acids. The chain's CDR3 is CASSPYLGMDEQFF. The CDR3, as DNA: TGTGCCAGCAGCCCATACTTGGGTATGGATGAGCAGTTCTTC. Full variable domain (missing parts from reference TRBV7-8 and TRBJ2-1): GAGVSQSPRYKVAKRGQDVALRCDPISGHVSLFWYQQALGQGPEFLTYFQNEAQLDKSGLPSDRFFAERPEGSVSTLKIQRTQQEDSAVYLCASSPYLGMDEQFFGPGTRLTVL.

V is TRBV9 and J is TRBJ2-7; D remains unclear. The germline V gene has CDR1 SGDLS and CDR2 YYNGEE. Trimming took off 0 bases at V and 2 bases at J, with 15 bases between the two ends. This CDR3 has 16 residues. CDR3 sequence (DNA): TGTGCCAGCAGCGTAGCAGACGTCCCGGCGACCTACGAGCAGTACTTC. Translated: CASSVADVPATYEQYF. Full variable domain (missing parts from reference TRBV9 and TRBJ2-7): DSGVTQTPKHLITATGQRVTLRCSPRSGDLSVYWYQQSLDQGLQFLIQYYNGEERAKGNILERFSAQQFPDLHSELNLSSLELGDSALYFCASSVADVPATYEQYFGPGTRLTVT.